This T cell receptor (beta chain) was captured in a study of CD8+CD57+ T cells in acquired aplastic anemia. Study-level background: Average DNA yield from sorted CD4+ and CD8+ cells was approximately 3 ug.

Genomic DNA, the template, was used for profiling of the TCR beta VDJ and CDR3. TCRdb called the reads again in MiXCR, with one record for every CDR3 protein. Of some 180,000 distinct CDR3 sequences listed, roughly half were seen once; the top ten hold about 2.9%. The CDR3 runs 11 residues. The V gene lost 3 bases and the J gene lost 12 bases, with 9 bases spanning the gap. The germline V gene encodes CDR1 MDHEN and CDR2 SYDVKM. The source material was sorted CD4+, CD8+, or CD8+CD57+ T cells (not recorded which) from PBMCs. This rearrangement joins TRBV28 to TRBJ2-1; D might be TRBD1 (5 bases). The source of this sequence is a human donor in good health. CDR3 protein: CASSLGLWQFF. CDR3 bases: TGTGCCAGCAGTTTGGGGCTTTGGCAGTTCTTC.